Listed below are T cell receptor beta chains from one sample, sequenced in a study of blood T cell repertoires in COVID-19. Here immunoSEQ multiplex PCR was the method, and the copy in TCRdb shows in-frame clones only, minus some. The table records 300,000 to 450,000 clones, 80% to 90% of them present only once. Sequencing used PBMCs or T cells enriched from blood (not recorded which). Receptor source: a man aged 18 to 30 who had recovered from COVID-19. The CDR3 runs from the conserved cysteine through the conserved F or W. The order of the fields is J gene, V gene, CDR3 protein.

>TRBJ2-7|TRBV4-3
CASSQDPSGYTYEQYF
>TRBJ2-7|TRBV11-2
CASSISGLNPSYEQYF
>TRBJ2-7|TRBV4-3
CASSRDRSGTTDGQYF
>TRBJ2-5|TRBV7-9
CASSARQGGQETQYF
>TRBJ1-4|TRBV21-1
CASSKPWDTTNEKLFF
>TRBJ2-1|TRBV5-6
CASWGIEKQGSYNEQFF
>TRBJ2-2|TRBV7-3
CASSRQGGNTGELFF
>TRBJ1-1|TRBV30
CTTGLNTEAFF
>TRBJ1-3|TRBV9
CASSVDHQGGNTIYF
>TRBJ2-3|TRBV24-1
CATRSGQSTDTQYF
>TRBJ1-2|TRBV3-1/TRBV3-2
CASSRNPLTGFYGYTF
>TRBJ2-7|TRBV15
CATSRVEQSYEQYF
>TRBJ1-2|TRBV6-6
CASRLPGGYGYTF
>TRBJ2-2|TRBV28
CASSLWGRDTGELFF
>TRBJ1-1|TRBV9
CASSARQENTEAFF
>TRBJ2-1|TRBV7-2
CASSLDRLAGGLRGFF
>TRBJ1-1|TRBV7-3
CASSLGGTANTEAFF
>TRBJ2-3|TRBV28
CASSLLSPSKDTQYF
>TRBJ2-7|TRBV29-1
CSVAGRGQAYEQYF
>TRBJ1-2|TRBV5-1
CASSLEMQAAYGYTF
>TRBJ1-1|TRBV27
CASSLGRINTEAFF
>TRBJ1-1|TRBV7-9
CASSPRAGGVNTEAFF
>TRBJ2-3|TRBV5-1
CASSQRETTDTQYF
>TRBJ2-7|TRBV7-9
CASSLESGLSEQYF
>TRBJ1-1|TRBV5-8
CASSPQVMNTEAFF
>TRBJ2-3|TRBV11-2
CASSLRRRDAGTDTQYF
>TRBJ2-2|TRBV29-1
CSATGSTGELFF
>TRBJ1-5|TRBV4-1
CASSHPGQGARSNQPQHF
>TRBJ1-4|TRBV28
CASSLRGGPRHEKLFF
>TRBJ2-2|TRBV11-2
CASSRRESNTGELFF
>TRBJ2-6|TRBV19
CASTNPGDGANVLTF
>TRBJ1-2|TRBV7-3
CASSGGQGGGYTF
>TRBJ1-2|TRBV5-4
CASSLDRVRGRYYTF
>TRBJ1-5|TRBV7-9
CASSLEGGAGQPQHF
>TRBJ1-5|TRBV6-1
CASSEGERGREPQHF
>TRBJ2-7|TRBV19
CASRGQSESYEQYF
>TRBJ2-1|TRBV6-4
CASNSRSKTPGGVNEQFF
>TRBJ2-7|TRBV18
CASSPAASYEQYF
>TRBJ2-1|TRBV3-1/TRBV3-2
CASSQDRQQGRPYFNSYNEQFF
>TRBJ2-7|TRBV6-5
CASSYSPRNYEQYF
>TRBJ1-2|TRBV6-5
CASSYSGGNYGYTF
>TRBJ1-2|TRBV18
CASSPAGGYGYTF
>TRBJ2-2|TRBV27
CASSFSGVNTGELFF
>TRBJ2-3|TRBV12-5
CASGRGSGGTDTQYF
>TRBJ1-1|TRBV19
CASRPTGGLDTEAFF
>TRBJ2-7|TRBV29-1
CSVTPRTGNEQYF
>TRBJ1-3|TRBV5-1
CASSLISLMESGNTIYF
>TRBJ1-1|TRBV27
CASKSPLNTEAFF
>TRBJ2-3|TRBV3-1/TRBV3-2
CASSHGSSGTDTQYF
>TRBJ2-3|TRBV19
CASSPVAGGLTDTQYF
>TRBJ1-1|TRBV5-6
CASSFQGNTEAFF
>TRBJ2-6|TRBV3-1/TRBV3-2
CASRQSGANVLTF
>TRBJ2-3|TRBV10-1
CASSQCRGRRPNTDTQYF
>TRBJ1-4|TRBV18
CASSPSTATNEKLFF
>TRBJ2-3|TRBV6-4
CASSEGGTTDTQYF
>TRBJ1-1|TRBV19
CASMVGVRAFF
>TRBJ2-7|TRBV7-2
CASSLDRGVIDEQYF